Shown below are 9 T cell receptor beta chains from a single sample sequenced in a study of T cell changes during pregnancy in multiple sclerosis. Assay: immunoSEQ multiplex PCR; the TCRdb copy retains only in-frame clones and omits some. This table has about 47,000 clones, around 90% appearing once. The source was peripheral blood, collected in the first trimester of pregnancy. Receptors were obtained from a female donor with multiple sclerosis, enrolled in a pregnancy study.

The count of this clone is one. This chain links TRBV5-1 with TRBJ1-1; 8 bases align to TRBD1. Germline assignment: CDR1 SGHRS and CDR2 YFSETQ. V lost 0 bases and J lost 6; bases outside the gene matches: 10. This CDR3 region has 16 residues. The DNA of the CDR3 is TGCGCCAGCAGCTTGGCCAATCAGGGGGCCAAGTCTGAAGCTTTCTTT. Residues: CASSLANQGAKSEAFF.

This clone was recorded a few times. This rearrangement joins TRBV7-9 to TRBJ2-1; possible D gene TRBD2, 6 bases. Trimming took off 5 bases at V and 8 bases at J, with 22 bases between the two ends. The CDR3 contains 16 residues. The germline V gene has CDR1 SEHNR and CDR2 FQNEAQ (reference sequence). The CDR3 here is CASSRSSGWDSDEQFF. DNA for the CDR3: TGTGCCAGCAGCCGGAGCTCAGGCTGGGACTCCGATGAGCAGTTCTTC. The full variable domain, with the rest looked up from reference TRBV7-9 and TRBJ2-1, is DTGVSQNPRHKITKRGQNVTFRCDPISEHNRLYWYRQTLGQGPEFLTYFQNEAQLEKSRLLSDRFSAERPKGSFSTLEIQRTEQGDSAMYLCASSRSSGWDSDEQFFGPGTRLTVL.

The V gene is TRBV27, the J gene TRBJ2-7, with 8 positions matching TRBD1. Per germline, CDR1 MNHEY and CDR2 SMNVEV (reference sequence). V shed 5 bases, J shed 6 bases, and the junction held 15 bases outside the gene matches. The CDR3 is made up of 16 amino acids. The CDR3 loop is CASSPSQGAGFGEQYF. CDR3 DNA sequence: TGTGCCAGCAGTCCCTCCCAGGGGGCCGGGTTCGGCGAGCAGTACTTC.

This sequence joins TRBV14 and TRBJ2-7, with a weak D call TRBD1 (8 bases). The V gene's germline CDR1 is SGHDN and CDR2 FVKESK. CDR3 size: 14 residues. Trimming took off 2 bases at V and 7 bases at J, with 15 bases between the two ends. CDR3 sequence reads: CASSQLGQGGEQYF. CDR3 nucleotide sequence: TGTGCCAGCAGCCAACTCGGACAGGGAGGGGAGCAGTACTTC. The variable domain in full, with the rest retrieved from reference TRBV14 and TRBJ2-7, is EAGVTQFPSHSVIEKGQTVTLRCDPISGHDNLYWYRRVMGKEIKFLLHFVKESKQDESGMPNNRFLAERTGGTYSTLKVQPAELEDSGVYFCASSQLGQGGEQYFGPGTRLTVT.

The V gene is TRBV10-1, the J gene TRBJ1-6; 10 nucleotides agree with TRBD1. Germline CDR1 WNHNN, CDR2 SYGVQD (reference sequence). The CDR3 runs to 15 residues. The V segment lost 5 bases and the J segment 8 bases; nucleotides outside the gene matches: 6. The CDR3 sequence: CASSPGDRGDSPLHF. CDR3 in DNA: TGCGCCAGCAGTCCGGGGGACAGGGGTGATTCACCCCTCCACTTT.

This clone appeared a single time. The CDR3 DNA follows: TGTGCCAGCAGCTTAGATGGCCAGGCGACAGATACGCAGTATTTT. It specifies CASSLDGQATDTQYF. The chain employs TRBV7-2 and TRBJ2-3, with D unresolved. With 1 base removed from V and 3 bases from J, the gap between germline ends came to 11 bases. CDR3 length: 15 residues. Germline V CDR1 and CDR2: SGHTA, FQGNSA.

The gene calls are TRBV5-5 and TRBJ2-5; D call uncertain. There are 13 residues in the CDR3. Germline V lookup: CDR1 SGHKS, CDR2 YYEKEE (reference sequence). V was pared by 0 bases and J by 5 bases, with 8 bases between. CDR3 in amino acids: CASSLDTRETQYF. CDR3 DNA: TGTGCCAGCAGCTTGGACACGAGGGAGACCCAGTACTTC. Full variable domain (missing parts from reference TRBV5-5 and TRBJ2-5): DAGVTQSPTHLIKTRGQQVTLRCSPISGHKSVSWYQQVLGQGPQFIFQYYEKEERGRGNFPDRFSARQFPNYSSELNVNALLLGDSALYLCASSLDTRETQYFGPGTRLLVL.

The rearrangement links TRBV19 to TRBJ2-1, with D unresolved. CDR1 and CDR2 (germline): LNHDA, SQIVND (reference sequence). The CDR3 runs 14 residues. Trimming shortened V by 0 bases and J by 10 bases, and 13 bases separated the two germline ends. DNA of the CDR3: TGTGCCAGTAGTATAGATCGATGGAGCTACGAGCAGTTCTTC. Translation gives CASSIDRWSYEQFF.

The chain combines TRBV2 with TRBJ1-1; weak D call: TRBD1 (6 bases). V shed 4 bases and J shed 3 bases, with 12 bases lying between them. CDR1 SNHLY and CDR2 FYNNEI come from the germline V gene. This CDR3 is 14 amino acids long. The CDR3 DNA is TGTGCCAGCAGTGTAACAGGGCAGGACACTGAAGCTTTCTTT. Amino acids: CASSVTGQDTEAFF. Full variable domain (remainder filled in from reference TRBV2 and TRBJ1-1): EPEVTQTPSHQVTQMGQEVILRCVPISNHLYFYWYRQILGQKVEFLVSFYNNEISEKSEIFDDQFSVERPDGSNFTLKIRSTKLEDSAMYFCASSVTGQDTEAFFGQGTRLTVV.